The rows below give T cell receptor beta chains drawn from one sample of a study of identical twins. TCRdb passed the 5' RACE reads through MiXCR, listing each CDR3 protein once. The profile covers around 960,000 distinct CDR3 sequences, with approximately 13% appearing a single time and roughly 1.5% taken by the ten largest. These data also formed part of another study, on yellow fever vaccine responses in identical twins.

Sequencing was performed on PBMCs. These receptors were collected from a woman aged 18-29 years in good health. Both conserved end residues are part of each CDR3. A D gene is named only where the DNA matches it firmly. The size field is filled for only some rows; it gives once, few, many or a size class.

cdr3_aa: CASSIPGIPTTDTQYF
cdr3_nt: TGCGCCAGCAGCATCCCCGGGATTCCTACCACAGATACGCAGTATTTT
j_call: TRBJ2-3
d_call: .
clone_size: .
v_call: TRBV5-1

cdr3_aa: CASSEGTSGSSYNEQFF
cdr3_nt: TGTGCCAGCAGTGAAGGGACTAGCGGGAGCTCCTACAATGAGCAGTTCTTC
j_call: TRBJ2-1
d_call: TRBD2
clone_size: few
v_call: TRBV2

cdr3_aa: CASTQQLPWRQGNEQFF
cdr3_nt: TGTGCCAGCACCCAACAGCTACCTTGGAGACAGGGGAATGAGCAGTTCTTC
j_call: TRBJ2-1
d_call: TRBD1
clone_size: .
v_call: TRBV3-1

cdr3_aa: CSGQWGNGYTF
cdr3_nt: TGCAGCGGTCAATGGGGCAATGGCTACACCTTC
j_call: TRBJ1-2
d_call: .
clone_size: .
v_call: TRBV29-1

cdr3_aa: CASSESPGRGLGGYTF
cdr3_nt: TGTGCCAGCAGTGAATCCCCCGGCAGGGGGCTAGGTGGCTACACCTTC
j_call: TRBJ1-2
d_call: TRBD1
clone_size: few
v_call: TRBV25-1

cdr3_aa: CASSFNTPDEQYF
cdr3_nt: TGTGCCAGCAGTTTTAACACCCCTGACGAGCAGTACTTC
j_call: TRBJ2-7
d_call: .
clone_size: few
v_call: TRBV12-3/TRBV12-4

cdr3_aa: CASSKTFSGSETQYF
cdr3_nt: TGTGCCAGCAGCAAAACCTTTAGCGGGAGTGAGACCCAGTACTTC
j_call: TRBJ2-5
d_call: TRBD2
clone_size: few
v_call: TRBV7-9

cdr3_aa: CASSLAQMVREQYF
cdr3_nt: TGCGCCAGCAGCTTGGCTCAGATGGTTAGGGAGCAGTACTTC
j_call: TRBJ2-7
d_call: .
clone_size: few
v_call: TRBV5-1

cdr3_aa: CASRKDRAGTEAFF
cdr3_nt: TGTGCCAGCAGGAAGGACAGGGCGGGCACTGAAGCTTTCTTT
j_call: TRBJ1-1
d_call: TRBD1
clone_size: few
v_call: TRBV7-9

cdr3_aa: CSGGTGTNYGYTF
cdr3_nt: TGCAGCGGAGGGACGGGGACTAACTATGGCTACACCTTC
j_call: TRBJ1-2
d_call: .
clone_size: many
v_call: TRBV29-1

cdr3_aa: CSAPRSSGRAYNEQFF
cdr3_nt: TGCAGTGCGCCTCGAAGTAGCGGGAGGGCCTACAATGAGCAGTTCTTC
j_call: TRBJ2-1
d_call: TRBD2
clone_size: .
v_call: TRBV20-1

cdr3_aa: CASSFRTGRGNQPQHF
cdr3_nt: TGTGCCAGCAGTTTTAGGACAGGGCGAGGCAATCAGCCCCAGCATTTT
j_call: TRBJ1-5
d_call: TRBD1
clone_size: few
v_call: TRBV12-3/TRBV12-4

cdr3_aa: CAGLSGSDTQYF
cdr3_nt: TGTGCCGGCTTGTCGGGCTCAGATACGCAGTATTTT
j_call: TRBJ2-3
d_call: .
clone_size: .
v_call: TRBV7-9

cdr3_aa: CASSFRGSTYEQYF
cdr3_nt: TGTGCCAGCAGCTTCCGCGGGAGTACCTACGAGCAGTACTTC
j_call: TRBJ2-7
d_call: TRBD2
clone_size: many
v_call: TRBV7-8

cdr3_aa: CASTPNTEAFF
cdr3_nt: TGTGCCAGCACCCCCAACACTGAAGCTTTCTTT
j_call: TRBJ1-1
d_call: .
clone_size: few
v_call: TRBV28

cdr3_aa: CASSLVPRASRDNNEQFF
cdr3_nt: TGCGCCAGCAGCTTGGTTCCCCGGGCCTCAAGGGACAACAATGAGCAGTTCTTC
j_call: TRBJ2-1
d_call: .
clone_size: few
v_call: TRBV5-1

cdr3_aa: CASRRRGHEQFF
cdr3_nt: TGTGCCAGCAGGCGCAGGGGCCATGAGCAGTTCTTC
j_call: TRBJ2-1
d_call: .
clone_size: .
v_call: TRBV12-3/TRBV12-4

cdr3_aa: CSVVKWTKNTEAFF
cdr3_nt: TGCAGCGTTGTTAAATGGACAAAGAACACTGAAGCTTTCTTT
j_call: TRBJ1-1
d_call: .
clone_size: .
v_call: TRBV29-1

cdr3_aa: CSAPREGSLEETQYF
cdr3_nt: TGCAGTGCTCCCCGCGAGGGGTCGTTGGAAGAGACCCAGTACTTC
j_call: TRBJ2-5
d_call: .
clone_size: few
v_call: TRBV20-1

cdr3_aa: CASSQWGPGPFGGLAKNIQYF
cdr3_nt: TGCGCCAGCAGCCAGTGGGGCCCCGGGCCGTTTGGGGGCCTAGCCAAAAACATTCAGTACTTC
j_call: TRBJ2-4
d_call: .
clone_size: .
v_call: TRBV4-1

cdr3_aa: CASRGESSPLHF
cdr3_nt: TGTGCCAGCCGGGGTGAGAGTTCACCCCTCCACTTT
j_call: TRBJ1-6
d_call: .
clone_size: few
v_call: TRBV2

cdr3_aa: CASSWRGVPLEETQYF
cdr3_nt: TGCGCCAGCAGCTGGCGGGGGGTACCCCTCGAAGAGACCCAGTACTTC
j_call: TRBJ2-5
d_call: TRBD2
clone_size: few
v_call: TRBV5-1

cdr3_aa: CASTKTGFNSGNTIYF
cdr3_nt: TGTGCCAGCACCAAAACGGGATTTAACTCTGGAAACACCATATATTTT
j_call: TRBJ1-3
d_call: .
clone_size: .
v_call: TRBV6-1

cdr3_aa: CASRHRGTPFYEQYF
cdr3_nt: TGTGCCAGCAGGCACAGGGGAACCCCTTTCTACGAGCAGTACTTC
j_call: TRBJ2-7
d_call: TRBD1
clone_size: .
v_call: TRBV12-3/TRBV12-4

cdr3_aa: CASSLSHLDEQFF
cdr3_nt: TGTGCCAGCAGTTTATCTCATTTGGATGAGCAGTTCTTC
j_call: TRBJ2-1
d_call: .
clone_size: few
v_call: TRBV6-6

cdr3_aa: CASSFAGQVFNSPLHF
cdr3_nt: TGTGCCAGCAGTTTCGCCGGACAGGTTTTCAATTCACCCCTCCACTTT
j_call: TRBJ1-6
d_call: TRBD1
clone_size: few
v_call: TRBV12-3/TRBV12-4